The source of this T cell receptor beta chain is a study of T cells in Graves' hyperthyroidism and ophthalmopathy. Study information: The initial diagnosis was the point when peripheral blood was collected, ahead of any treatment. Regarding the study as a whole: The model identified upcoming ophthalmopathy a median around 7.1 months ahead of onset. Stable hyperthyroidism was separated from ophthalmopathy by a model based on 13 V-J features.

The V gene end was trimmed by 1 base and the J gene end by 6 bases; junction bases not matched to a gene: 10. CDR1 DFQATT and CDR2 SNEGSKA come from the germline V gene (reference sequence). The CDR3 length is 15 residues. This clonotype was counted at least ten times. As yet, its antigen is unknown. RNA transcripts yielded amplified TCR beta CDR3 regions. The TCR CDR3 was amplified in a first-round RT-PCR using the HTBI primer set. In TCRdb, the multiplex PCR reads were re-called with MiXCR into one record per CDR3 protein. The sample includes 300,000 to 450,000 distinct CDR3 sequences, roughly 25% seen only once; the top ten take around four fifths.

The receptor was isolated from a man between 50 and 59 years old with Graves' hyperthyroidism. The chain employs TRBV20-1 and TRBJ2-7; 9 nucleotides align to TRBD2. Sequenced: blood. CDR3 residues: CSARALAGYRGEQYF. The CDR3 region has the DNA TGCAGTGCTAGAGCCCTAGCGGGATACAGAGGCGAGCAGTACTTC.